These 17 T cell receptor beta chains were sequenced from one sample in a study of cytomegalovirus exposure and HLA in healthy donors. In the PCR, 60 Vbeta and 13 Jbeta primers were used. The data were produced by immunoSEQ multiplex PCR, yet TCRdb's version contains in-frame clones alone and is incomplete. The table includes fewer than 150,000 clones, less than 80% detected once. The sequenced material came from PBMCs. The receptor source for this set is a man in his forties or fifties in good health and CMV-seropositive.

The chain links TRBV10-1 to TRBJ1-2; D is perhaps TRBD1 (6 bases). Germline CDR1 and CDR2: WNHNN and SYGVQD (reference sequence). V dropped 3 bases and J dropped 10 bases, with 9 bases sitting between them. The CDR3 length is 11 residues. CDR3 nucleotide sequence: TGCGCCAGCAGTGATGGGGGCGACTACACCTTC. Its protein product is CASSDGGDYTF.

This CDR3 reads CASSTPRQGGAGYTF. The CDR3 nucleotides are TGTGCCAGCAGCACCCCCCGGCAGGGGGGTGCTGGCTACACCTTC. The V call is TRBV28, the J call TRBJ1-2; TRBD1 aligns across 7 bases. This CDR3 region has 15 residues. Trimming cost V 6 bases and J 7 bases; bases outside gene matches: 14. Germline V lookup: CDR1 MDHEN, CDR2 SYDVKM.

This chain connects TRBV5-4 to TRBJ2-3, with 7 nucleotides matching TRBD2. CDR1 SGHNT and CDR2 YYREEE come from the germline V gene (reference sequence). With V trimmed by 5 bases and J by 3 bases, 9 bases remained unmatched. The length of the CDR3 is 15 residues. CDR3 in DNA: TGTGCCAGCAGATCTAGCGGTCGTGGGACAGATACGCAGTATTTT. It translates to CASRSSGRGTDTQYF.

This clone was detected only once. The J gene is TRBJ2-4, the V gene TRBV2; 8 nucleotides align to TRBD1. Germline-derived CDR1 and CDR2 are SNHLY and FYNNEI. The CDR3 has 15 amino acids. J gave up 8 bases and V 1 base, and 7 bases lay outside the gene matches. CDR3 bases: TGTGCCAGCAGTGAAGGCAGGGGGCAATGGTACATTCAGTACTTC. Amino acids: CASSEGRGQWYIQYF. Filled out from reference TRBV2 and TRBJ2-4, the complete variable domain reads EPEVTQTPSHQVTQMGQEVILRCVPISNHLYFYWYRQILGQKVEFLVSFYNNEISEKSEIFDDQFSVERPDGSNFTLKIRSTKLEDSAMYFCASSEGRGQWYIQYFGAGTRLSVL.

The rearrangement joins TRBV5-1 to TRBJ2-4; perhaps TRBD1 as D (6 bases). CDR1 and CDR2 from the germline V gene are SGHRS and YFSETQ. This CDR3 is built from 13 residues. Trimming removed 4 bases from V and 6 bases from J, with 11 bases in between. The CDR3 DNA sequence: TGCGCCAGCAGCCAGGACAGAGGAAACATTCAGTACTTC. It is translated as CASSQDRGNIQYF. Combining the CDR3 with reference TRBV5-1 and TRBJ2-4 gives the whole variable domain KAGVTQTPRYLIKTRGQQVTLSCSPISGHRSVSWYQQTPGQGLQFLFEYFSETQRNKGNFPGRFSGRQFSNSRSEMNVSTLELGDSALYLCASSQDRGNIQYFGAGTRLSVL.

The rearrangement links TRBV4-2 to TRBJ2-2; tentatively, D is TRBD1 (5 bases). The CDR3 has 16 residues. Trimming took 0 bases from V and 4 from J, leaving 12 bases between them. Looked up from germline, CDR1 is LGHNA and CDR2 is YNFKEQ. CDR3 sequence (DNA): TGTGCCAGCAGCCAAGATTTTTTGGACACCACCGGGGAGCTGTTTTTT. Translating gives CASSQDFLDTTGELFF.

CDR3 nucleotide sequence: TGTGCCAGCAGACCCGGGACAGGGGGGGATGAGCAGTTCTTC. It translates to CASRPGTGGDEQFF. V gene TRBV5-6 combines with J gene TRBJ2-1; 11 nucleotides line up with TRBD1. The length of the CDR3 is 14 residues. Germline V gene sequence: CDR1 SGHDT, CDR2 YYEEEE. Trimming at V came to 5 bases and at J to 8 bases, leaving 6 bases not matched to a gene.

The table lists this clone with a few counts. The CDR3 protein is CASALVGSNEQFF. CDR3 DNA: TGTGCCAGCGCACTAGTTGGGTCCAATGAGCAGTTCTTC. The chain joins TRBV6-1 to TRBJ2-1; TRBD2 might be the D (5 bases). Germline assignment: CDR1 MNHNS and CDR2 SASEGT. Trimming removed 8 bases from V and 6 bases from J, with 14 bases in between. The CDR3 is 13 residues long.

CDR3 in DNA: TGCAGCGTTACGCAAGGCCAGGGTATCGGTGGCTACACCTTC. It translates to CSVTQGQGIGGYTF. The chain couples TRBV29-1 to TRBJ1-2; maybe TRBD1 (5 bases). V was pared by 5 bases and J by 7 bases, with 20 bases between. The CDR3 consists of 14 residues. Germline-derived CDR1 and CDR2 are SQVTM and ANQGSEA.

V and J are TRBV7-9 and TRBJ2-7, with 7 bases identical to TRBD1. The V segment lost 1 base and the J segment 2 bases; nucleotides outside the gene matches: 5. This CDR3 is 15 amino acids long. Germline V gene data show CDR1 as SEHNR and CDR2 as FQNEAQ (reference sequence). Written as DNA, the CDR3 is TGTGCCAGCAGCTTAGTCGGGACAGCTACCTACGAGCAGTACTTC. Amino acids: CASSLVGTATYEQYF.

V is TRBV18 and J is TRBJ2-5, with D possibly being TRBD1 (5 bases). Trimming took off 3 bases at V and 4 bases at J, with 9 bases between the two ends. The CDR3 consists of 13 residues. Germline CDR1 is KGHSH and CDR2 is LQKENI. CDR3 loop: CASSPQGRETQYF. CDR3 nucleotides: TGTGCCAGCTCACCCCAGGGTAGAGAGACCCAGTACTTC.

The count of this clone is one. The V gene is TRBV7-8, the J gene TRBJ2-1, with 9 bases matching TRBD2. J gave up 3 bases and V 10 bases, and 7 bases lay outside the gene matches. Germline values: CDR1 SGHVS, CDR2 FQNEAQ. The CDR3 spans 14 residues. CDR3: CATETSGLYNEQFF. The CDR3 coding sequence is TGTGCCACCGAGACTAGCGGACTCTACAATGAGCAGTTCTTC.

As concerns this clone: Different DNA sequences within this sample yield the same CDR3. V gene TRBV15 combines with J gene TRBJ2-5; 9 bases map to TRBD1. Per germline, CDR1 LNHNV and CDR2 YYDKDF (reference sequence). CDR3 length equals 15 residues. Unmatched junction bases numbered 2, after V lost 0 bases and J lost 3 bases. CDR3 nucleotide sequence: TGTGCCACCAGCAGAGATCGGACAGGGGAAGAGACCCAGTACTTC. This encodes CATSRDRTGEETQYF.

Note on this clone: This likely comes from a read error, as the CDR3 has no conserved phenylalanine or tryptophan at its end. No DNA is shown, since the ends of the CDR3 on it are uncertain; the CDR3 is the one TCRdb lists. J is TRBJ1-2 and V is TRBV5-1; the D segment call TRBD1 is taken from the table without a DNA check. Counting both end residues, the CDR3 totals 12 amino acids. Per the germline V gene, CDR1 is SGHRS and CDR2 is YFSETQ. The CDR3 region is CASSLDWGGWIL.

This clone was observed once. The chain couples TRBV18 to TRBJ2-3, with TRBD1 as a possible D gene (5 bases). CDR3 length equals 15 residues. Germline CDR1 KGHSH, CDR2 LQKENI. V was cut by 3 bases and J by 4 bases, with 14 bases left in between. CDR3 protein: CASSPGRGSADTQYF. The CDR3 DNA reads TGTGCCAGCTCACCGGGAAGGGGCTCGGCAGATACGCAGTATTTT.

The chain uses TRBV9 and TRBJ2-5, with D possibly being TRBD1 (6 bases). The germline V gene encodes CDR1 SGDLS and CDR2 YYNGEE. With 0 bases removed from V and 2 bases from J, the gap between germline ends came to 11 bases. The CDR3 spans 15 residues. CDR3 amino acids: CASSVDVRGQETQYF. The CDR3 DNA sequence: TGTGCCAGCAGCGTAGACGTCAGGGGACAAGAGACCCAGTACTTC. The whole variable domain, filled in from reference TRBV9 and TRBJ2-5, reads DSGVTQTPKHLITATGQRVTLRCSPRSGDLSVYWYQQSLDQGLQFLIQYYNGEERAKGNILERFSAQQFPDLHSELNLSSLELGDSALYFCASSVDVRGQETQYFGPGTRLLVL.

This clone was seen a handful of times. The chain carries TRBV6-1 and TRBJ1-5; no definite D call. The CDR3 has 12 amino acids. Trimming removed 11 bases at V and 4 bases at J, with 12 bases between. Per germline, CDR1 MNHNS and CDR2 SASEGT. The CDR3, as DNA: TGTGCCCATGGAGGGATGAATCAGCCCCAGCATTTT. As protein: CAHGGMNQPQHF.